These 21 T cell receptor beta chains were sequenced from one sample in a study of blood T cells in healthy people across ages. Using a J-beta primer mix together with a sample-barcoded 5' primer, a second PCR was run for about 6 to 11 cycles. TCRdb itself ran the 5' RACE reads through MiXCR, one entry per CDR3 protein. The sample includes 760,000 or so distinct CDR3 sequences, around 25% of them seen just once. This sample was shared with a second study, whose subject was T cells of mothers and their children.

Sequencing was done on a sample of blood. The receptors here all came from a boy aged 5-17 years in good health.

This clonotype was seen only a few times. V is TRBV6-6 and J is TRBJ1-2; D call uncertain. V was shortened by 7 bases and J by 3 bases, with 18 bases between the two germline ends. CDR3 length: 15 residues. Germline V gene data show CDR1 as MNHNY and CDR2 as SVGAGI (reference sequence). This CDR3 reads CASTSDLVGDYGYTF. CDR3 coding DNA: TGTGCCAGCACCTCGGACCTGGTTGGCGACTATGGCTACACCTTC.

The V and J genes are TRBV4-2 and TRBJ2-5, with no clear D. The J call could be wrong; TRBJ2-7 is a better fit for the DNA end. This CDR3 spans 14 amino acids. Germline-derived CDR1 and CDR2 are LGHNA and YNFKEQ. DNA for the CDR3: TGTGCCAGCAGCCAAGACCCTGGCCCCTACGAGCAGTACTTC. Translated, it gives CASSQDPGPYEQYF.

This chain connects TRBV7-3 to TRBJ2-5, with 8 positions matching TRBD1. The germline V gene encodes CDR1 SGHTA and CDR2 FQGTGA. The V gene end was trimmed by 3 bases and the J gene end by 0 bases; junction bases not matched to a gene: 3. This CDR3 region has 15 residues. CDR3 loop: CASSLTGDYQETQYF. The CDR3 DNA reads as TGTGCCAGCAGCTTGACAGGGGACTACCAAGAGACCCAGTACTTC. Looking up the rest from reference TRBV7-3 and TRBJ2-5 gives the full variable domain: GAGVSQTPSNKVTEKGKYVELRCDPISGHTALYWYRQSLGQGPEFLIYFQGTGAADDSGLPNDRFFAVRPEGSVSTLKIQRTERGDSAVYLCASSLTGDYQETQYFGPGTRLLVL.

This clonotype showed up just a few times. The chain employs TRBV25-1 and TRBJ1-4; 9 bases map to TRBD1. This CDR3 comprises 15 residues. After removal of 8 bases from V and 7 bases from J, the junction contained 11 bases not matched to a gene. In germline, CDR1 is MGHDK, CDR2 SYGVNS. The CDR3 DNA reads TGTGCCAGCGTTGGCCCCGGGACAGGGTCTGAAAAACTGTTTTTT. It codes for CASVGPGTGSEKLFF.

The CDR3 DNA reads as TGCGCCAGCAGCGGAGGACAGAAATCCTACGAGCAGTACTTC. It encodes CASSGGQKSYEQYF. The rearrangement joins TRBV5-1 to TRBJ2-5; D may be TRBD1 (6 bases). The J call may be faulty, since TRBJ2-7 better matches the DNA end. Germline V gives CDR1 SGHRS, CDR2 YFSETQ. The CDR3 runs 14 residues.

The rearrangement uses TRBV3-1 and TRBJ2-1; D possibly corresponds to TRBD2 (5 bases). Germline V lookup: CDR1 LGHDT, CDR2 YNNKEL (reference sequence). This CDR3 is built from 14 residues. V gave up 1 base and J gave up 2 bases, with 6 bases separating them. DNA of the CDR3: TGTGCCAGCAGCCAAGCTAGCCCCTACAATGAGCAGTTCTTC. Translation: CASSQASPYNEQFF.

The sample holds a few counts of this clonotype. This sequence joins TRBV28 and TRBJ2-1; D perhaps matches TRBD2 (6 bases). The last part of the DNA fits TRBJ2-7 better; the J call may be wrong. CDR3 length: 13 amino acids. Germline loops: CDR1 MDHEN, CDR2 SYDVKM. CDR3 sequence: CASTRPSGYEQYF. CDR3 sequence (DNA): TGTGCCAGCACCCGCCCGAGCGGGTACGAGCAGTACTTC.

A note on this clonotype: At one boundary the junction diverges from the germline segment, which might be a read error. The chain couples TRBV20-1 to TRBJ1-1; the match to TRBD1 covers 8 bases. Germline V gene sequence: CDR1 DFQATT, CDR2 SNEGSKA (reference sequence). The CDR3 covers 12 residues. The CDR3 DNA sequence: TGCAGTGCCAACAGGGGGAACGCTGAAGCTTTCTTT. Its protein is CSANRGNAEAFF.

This chain uses TRBV15 with TRBJ1-1; maybe TRBD1 (6 bases). CDR3 length equals 17 residues. V was clipped by 4 bases and J by 3 bases, with 21 bases between them. Germline CDR1 is LNHNV and CDR2 is YYDKDF (reference sequence). CDR3 residues: CATSKEGDPGGDTEAFF. CDR3 sequence (DNA): TGTGCCACCAGCAAAGAGGGGGATCCCGGCGGCGACACTGAAGCTTTCTTT.

This chain links TRBV20-1 with TRBJ1-2; 7 nucleotides align to TRBD1. The CDR3 consists of 13 residues. After removal of 7 bases from V and 3 bases from J, the junction contained 8 bases not matched to a gene. The germline CDR1 and CDR2 sequences are DFQATT and SNEGSKA (reference sequence). The CDR3 DNA is TGCAGTGGATACAGGGGTTTTGACTATGGCTACACCTTC. This gives the protein CSGYRGFDYGYTF.

The rearrangement links TRBV5-5 to TRBJ2-6; the D gene is possibly TRBD1 (6 bases). Deletions cut 0 bases from V and 11 bases from J, with 9 bases between. Germline values: CDR1 SGHKS, CDR2 YYEKEE (reference sequence). The CDR3 runs 13 residues. As DNA, the CDR3 is TGTGCCAGCAGCTTGGGGACAGAGGACGTCCTGACTTTC. Protein product: CASSLGTEDVLTF.

The rearrangement joins TRBV4-3 to TRBJ1-6, with a tentative D call TRBD1 (6 bases). V was clipped by 1 base and J by 9 bases, with 22 bases between them. Germline V gives CDR1 LGHNA, CDR2 YSLEER. CDR3 size: 18 residues. For the CDR3, the DNA is TGCGCCAGCAGCCAAGTGAGGGCGCAGGGGATCTTTATTTCACCCCTCCACTTT. It codes for CASSQVRAQGIFISPLHF.

This chain joins TRBV7-9 and TRBJ2-7, with a tentative D call TRBD1 (6 bases). Trimming stripped 5 bases from V and 1 base from J, with 12 bases between. Germline CDR1 reads SEHNR; CDR2 reads FQNEAQ (reference sequence). The CDR3 extends over 14 amino acids. The CDR3 coding sequence is TGTGCCAGCAGCCGTGGGGACACTTCCTACGAGCAGTACTTC. Its translation: CASSRGDTSYEQYF.

The rearrangement uses TRBV5-6 and TRBJ2-7, with 7 positions matching TRBD2. V shed 1 base, J shed 6 bases, and the junction held 7 bases outside the gene matches. Germline-derived CDR1 and CDR2 are SGHDT and YYEEEE. This CDR3 contains 14 residues. CDR3 bases: TGTGCCAGCAGCTTGCCGGGGGGAGACGTCGAGCAGTACTTC. Protein: CASSLPGGDVEQYF.

The rearrangement joins TRBV4-3 to TRBJ2-5, with D possibly TRBD1 on 5 matching bases. The DNA end is more similar to TRBJ2-7, so the J call may be wrong. Germline values: CDR1 LGHNA, CDR2 YSLEER. There are 15 residues in the CDR3. DNA of the CDR3: TGCGCCAGCAGCCAAGAAGCCAGGGTGTCCTACGAGCAGTACTTC. This translates into CASSQEARVSYEQYF.

V and J are TRBV28 and TRBJ1-2; 9 nucleotides agree with TRBD1. Germline V gene lookup returns CDR1 MDHEN and CDR2 SYDVKM. The V segment lost 5 bases and the J segment 5 bases; nucleotides outside the gene matches: 9. The CDR3 is 15 residues long. CDR3 bases: TGTGCCAGCAGTCGCCACGGGACAGGGATGTATGGCTACACCTTC. Protein: CASSRHGTGMYGYTF.

V usage is TRBV12-3 or TRBV12-4 and J usage is TRBJ2-5; the D is unclear. The assigned J gene may be wrong: the sequence end matches TRBJ2-1 better. This CDR3 is 13 amino acids long. The chain's CDR3 is CASSLMVADEQFF. DNA for the CDR3: TGTGCCAGCAGTTTAATGGTAGCTGATGAGCAGTTCTTC.

The chain carries TRBV5-1 and TRBJ1-1, with D possibly matching TRBD1 (6 bases). V was trimmed by 3 bases and J by 1 base, leaving 16 bases between them. Germline-derived CDR1 and CDR2 are SGHRS and YFSETQ. The CDR3 is 16 amino acids. This chain's CDR3 is CASSWTTGHPNTEAFF. CDR3 bases: TGCGCCAGCAGCTGGACTACGGGACACCCGAACACTGAAGCTTTCTTT.

J is TRBJ2-1 and V is TRBV7-9; 7 nucleotides agree with TRBD2. The CDR3 is made up of 12 amino acids. With V trimmed by 3 bases and J by 9 bases, 2 bases remained unmatched. Germline lookup yields CDR1 SEHNR and CDR2 FQNEAQ (reference sequence). CDR3 loop: CASSFAGVEQFF. CDR3 in DNA: TGTGCCAGCAGCTTCGCGGGGGTTGAGCAGTTCTTC.

The chain combines TRBV5-6 with TRBJ2-7, with 10 bases identical to TRBD2. After removal of 0 bases from V and 2 bases from J, the junction contained 11 bases not matched to a gene. The CDR3 contains 18 residues. The germline CDR1 and CDR2 sequences are SGHDT and YYEEEE. The CDR3 loop reads CASSLVSQRGGSPYEQYF. DNA for the CDR3: TGTGCCAGCAGCTTGGTTTCCCAGCGGGGGGGCTCCCCCTACGAGCAGTACTTC.

This clonotype was counted only a few times. The chain employs TRBV27 and TRBJ2-1, with 7 nucleotides matching TRBD1. The CDR3 sequence is 15 residues long. Per germline, CDR1 MNHEY and CDR2 SMNVEV (reference sequence). V lost 5 bases to trimming and J lost 1 base; unmatched junction nucleotides: 5. The CDR3 sequence is CASSPTGPSYNEQFF. The CDR3 DNA reads TGTGCCAGCAGTCCGACAGGGCCTTCCTACAATGAGCAGTTCTTC.